The clone carrying this T cell receptor beta chain has a handful of counts. What it binds is unknown. CDR3 length: 15 amino acids. The V and J ends lost 1 base and 0 bases respectively, with 7 bases between them. Germline V gene data show CDR1 as PRHDT and CDR2 as FYEKMQ (reference sequence). This entry belongs to a study of T cells in Graves' hyperthyroidism and ophthalmopathy. Regarding the study as a whole: A model built on 13 V-J features separated ophthalmopathy from stable hyperthyroidism.

Template material for amplifying TCR beta CDR3 regions consisted of RNA transcripts. A set of HTBI primers served as the primers for a first-round RT-PCR of the TCR CDR3. TCRdb reanalysed the multiplex PCR reads using MiXCR and keeps one entry per CDR3 protein. The sample lists about 600,000 distinct CDR3 sequences; over 12% were seen once. This clonotype was obtained from a woman under 30 with Graves' ophthalmopathy. Sequenced input: blood. The chain links TRBV13 to TRBJ2-4; D is possibly TRBD1 (5 bases). CDR3 nucleotides: TGTGCCAGCAGCTTAGACGACAGAGCCAAAAACATTCAGTACTTC. It translates to CASSLDDRAKNIQYF.